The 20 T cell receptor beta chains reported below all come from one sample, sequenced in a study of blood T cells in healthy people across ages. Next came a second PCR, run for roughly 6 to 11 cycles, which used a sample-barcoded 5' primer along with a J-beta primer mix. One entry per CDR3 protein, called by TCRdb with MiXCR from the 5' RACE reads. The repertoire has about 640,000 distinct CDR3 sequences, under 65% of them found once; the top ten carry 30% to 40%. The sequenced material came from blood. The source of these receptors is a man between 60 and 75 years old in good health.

DNA of the CDR3: TGTGCCAGCAGCTTAGATTTTAATAGCGGGAACACCGGGGAGCTGTTTTTT. Protein product: CASSLDFNSGNTGELFF. The chain couples TRBV11-2 to TRBJ2-2, with D possibly matching TRBD2 (6 bases). Trimming removed 0 bases from V and 1 base from J, with 12 bases in between. The germline gives CDR1 SGHAT, CDR2 FQNNGV. The CDR3 loop spans 17 amino acids.

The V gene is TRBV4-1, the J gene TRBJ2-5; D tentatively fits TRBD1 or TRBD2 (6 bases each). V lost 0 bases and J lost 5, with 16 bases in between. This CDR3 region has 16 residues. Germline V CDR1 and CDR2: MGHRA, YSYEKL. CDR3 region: CASSQDGGPRGETQYF. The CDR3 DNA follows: TGCGCCAGCAGCCAAGATGGGGGGCCTCGTGGTGAGACCCAGTACTTC.

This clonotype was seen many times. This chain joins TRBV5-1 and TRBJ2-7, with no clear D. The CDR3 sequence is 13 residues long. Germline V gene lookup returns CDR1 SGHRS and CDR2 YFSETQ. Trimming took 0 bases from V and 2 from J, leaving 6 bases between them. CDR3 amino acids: CASSLGGTYEQYF. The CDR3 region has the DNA TGCGCCAGCAGCTTGGGGGGTACCTACGAGCAGTACTTC.

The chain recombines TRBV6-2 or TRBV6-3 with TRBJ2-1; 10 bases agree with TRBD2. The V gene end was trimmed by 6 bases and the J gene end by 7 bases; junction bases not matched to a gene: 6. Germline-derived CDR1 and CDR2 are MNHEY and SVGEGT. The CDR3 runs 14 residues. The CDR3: CASRSGGALNEQFF. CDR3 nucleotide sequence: TGTGCCAGCAGAAGCGGGGGGGCCTTGAATGAGCAGTTCTTC.

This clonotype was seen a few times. This CDR3 is CASSDKGRGRRTDTQYF. CDR3 bases: TGTGCCAGCAGTGACAAGGGCAGGGGGCGGCGCACAGATACGCAGTATTTT. The chain carries TRBV2 and TRBJ2-3; 8 nucleotides line up with TRBD1. Germline CDR1 and CDR2: SNHLY and FYNNEI. The CDR3 has 17 amino acids. Trimming cost V 3 bases and J 1 base; bases outside gene matches: 9.

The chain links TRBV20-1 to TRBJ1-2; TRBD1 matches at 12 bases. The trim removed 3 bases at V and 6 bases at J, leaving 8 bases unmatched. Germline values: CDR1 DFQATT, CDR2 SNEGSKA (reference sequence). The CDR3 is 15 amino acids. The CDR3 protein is CSASQTGTGGDGYTF. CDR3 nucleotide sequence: TGCAGTGCTAGTCAGACCGGGACAGGGGGCGATGGCTACACCTTC.

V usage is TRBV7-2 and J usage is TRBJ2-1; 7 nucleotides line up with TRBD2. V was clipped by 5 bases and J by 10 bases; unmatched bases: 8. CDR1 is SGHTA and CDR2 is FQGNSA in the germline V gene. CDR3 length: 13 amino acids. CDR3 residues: CASSPGTTREQFF. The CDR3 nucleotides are TGTGCCAGCAGCCCGGGGACTACCAGGGAGCAGTTCTTC.

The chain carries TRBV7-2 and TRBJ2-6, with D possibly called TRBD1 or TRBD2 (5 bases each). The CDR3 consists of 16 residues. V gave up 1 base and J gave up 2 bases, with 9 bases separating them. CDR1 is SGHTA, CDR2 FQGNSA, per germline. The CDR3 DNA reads TGTGCCAGCAGCTTAGGGTGGGGGACTGGGGCCAACGTCCTGACTTTC. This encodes CASSLGWGTGANVLTF. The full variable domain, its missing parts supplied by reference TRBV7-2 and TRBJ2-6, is GAGVSQSPSNKVTEKGKDVELRCDPISGHTALYWYRQSLGQGLEFLIYFQGNSAPDKSGLPSDRFSAERTGGSVSTLTIQRTQQEDSAVYLCASSLGWGTGANVLTFGAGSRLTVL.

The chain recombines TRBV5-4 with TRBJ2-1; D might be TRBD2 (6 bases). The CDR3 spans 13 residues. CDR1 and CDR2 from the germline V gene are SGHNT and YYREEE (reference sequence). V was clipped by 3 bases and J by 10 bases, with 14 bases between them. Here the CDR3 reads CASSWDSTAEQFF. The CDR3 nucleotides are TGTGCCAGCAGCTGGGACTCCACGGCCGAGCAGTTCTTC.

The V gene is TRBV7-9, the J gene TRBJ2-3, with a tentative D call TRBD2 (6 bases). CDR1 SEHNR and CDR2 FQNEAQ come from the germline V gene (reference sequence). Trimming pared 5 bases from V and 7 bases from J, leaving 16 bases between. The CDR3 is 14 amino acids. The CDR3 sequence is CASSRDFDGNTQYF. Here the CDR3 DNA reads TGTGCCAGCAGCCGGGACTTCGATGGGAATACGCAGTATTTT.

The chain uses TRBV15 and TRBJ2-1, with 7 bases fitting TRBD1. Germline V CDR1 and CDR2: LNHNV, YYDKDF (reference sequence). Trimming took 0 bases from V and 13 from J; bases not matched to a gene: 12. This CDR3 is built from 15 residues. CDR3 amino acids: CATSRDLGGDETQFF. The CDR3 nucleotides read TGTGCCACCAGCAGAGATCTAGGGGGCGATGAGACCCAGTTCTTC.

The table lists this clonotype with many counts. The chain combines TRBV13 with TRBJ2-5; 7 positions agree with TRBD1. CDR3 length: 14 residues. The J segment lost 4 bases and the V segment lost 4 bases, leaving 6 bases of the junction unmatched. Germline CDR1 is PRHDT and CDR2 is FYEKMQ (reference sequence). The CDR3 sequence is CASSSTRQGETQYF. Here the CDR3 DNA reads TGTGCCAGCAGCTCCACCCGACAGGGAGAGACCCAGTACTTC.

The DNA of the CDR3 is TGTGCCAGCAGGGGATGGGCCGAACTAGCCAAAAACATTCAGTACTTC. It encodes CASRGWAELAKNIQYF. This chain joins TRBV5-6 and TRBJ2-4; D is uncertain. V lost 5 bases, J lost 0 bases, and 15 bases lay in between. Germline lookup yields CDR1 SGHDT and CDR2 YYEEEE. The CDR3 is 16 residues long.

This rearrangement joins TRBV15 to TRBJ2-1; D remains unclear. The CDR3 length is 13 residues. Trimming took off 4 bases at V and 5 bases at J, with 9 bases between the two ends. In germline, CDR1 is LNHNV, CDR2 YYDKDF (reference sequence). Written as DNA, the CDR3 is TGTGCCACCAGCATAGCTCGGAACAATGAGCAGTTCTTC. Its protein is CATSIARNNEQFF. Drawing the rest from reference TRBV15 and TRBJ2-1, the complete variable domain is DAMVIQNPRYQVTQFGKPVTLSCSQTLNHNVMYWYQQKSSQAPKLLFHYYDKDFNNEADTPDNFQSRRPNTSFCFLDIRSPGLGDTAMYLCATSIARNNEQFFGPGTRLTVL.

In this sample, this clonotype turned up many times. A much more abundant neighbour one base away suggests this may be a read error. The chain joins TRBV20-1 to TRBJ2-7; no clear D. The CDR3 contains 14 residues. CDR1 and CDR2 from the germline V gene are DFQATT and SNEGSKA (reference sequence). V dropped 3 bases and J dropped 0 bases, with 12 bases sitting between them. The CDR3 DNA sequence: TGCAGTGCTAGCGCCCCTATTAGCTCCTACGAGCAGTACTTC. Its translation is CSASAPISSYEQYF.

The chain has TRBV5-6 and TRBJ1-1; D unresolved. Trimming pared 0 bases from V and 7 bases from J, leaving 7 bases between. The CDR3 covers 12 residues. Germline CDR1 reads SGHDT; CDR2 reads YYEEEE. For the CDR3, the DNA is TGTGCCAGCAGCTTGGATGACGGTGAAGCTTTCTTT. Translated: CASSLDDGEAFF.

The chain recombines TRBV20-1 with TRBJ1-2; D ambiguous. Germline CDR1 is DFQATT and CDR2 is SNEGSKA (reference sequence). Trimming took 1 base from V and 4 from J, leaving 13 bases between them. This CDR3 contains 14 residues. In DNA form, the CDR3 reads TGCAGTGCTAGAGGACATAGCATGAGCTATGGCTACACCTTC. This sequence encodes CSARGHSMSYGYTF.

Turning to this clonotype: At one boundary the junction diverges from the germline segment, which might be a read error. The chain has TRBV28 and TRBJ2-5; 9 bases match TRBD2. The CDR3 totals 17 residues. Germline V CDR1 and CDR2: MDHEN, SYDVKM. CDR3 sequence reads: CASSPHRLSGGQETQYF. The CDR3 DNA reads TGTGCCAGCAGTCCCCACCGTCTTAGCGGGGGTCAAGAGACCCAGTACTTT.

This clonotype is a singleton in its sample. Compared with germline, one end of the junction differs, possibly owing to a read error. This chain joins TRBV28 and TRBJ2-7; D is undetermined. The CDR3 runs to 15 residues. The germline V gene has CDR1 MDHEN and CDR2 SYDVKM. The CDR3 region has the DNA TGTGCCAGCAGTCTCCCCGGGCAGGCATCCTACGAGCAGAACTTC. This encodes CASSLPGQASYEQNF.

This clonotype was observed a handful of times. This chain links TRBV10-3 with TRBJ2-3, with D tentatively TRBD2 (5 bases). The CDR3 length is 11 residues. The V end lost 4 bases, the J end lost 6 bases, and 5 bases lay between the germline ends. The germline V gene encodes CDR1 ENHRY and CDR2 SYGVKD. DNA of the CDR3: TGTGCCATCAGTGGCGGGGATACGCAGTATTTT. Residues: CAISGGDTQYF.